The 9 T cell receptor beta chains below come from one sample, sequenced in a study of CD8 T cells in ankylosing spondylitis. Each CDR3 protein is one row after TCRdb ran MiXCR on the 5' RACE reads. Here the sample spans 200,000 or so distinct CDR3 sequences, roughly 25% being singletons. Specimen: blood, either unsorted or a sorted T cell fraction (not recorded which). These receptors all stem from a male donor with ankylosing spondylitis or in good health (not recorded which).

The V gene is TRBV6-6, the J gene TRBJ1-2; no firm D call. Per germline, CDR1 MNHNY and CDR2 SVGAGI (reference sequence). The CDR3 is 13 amino acids. V shed 4 bases and J shed 3 bases, with 9 bases lying between them. CDR3 sequence (DNA): TGTGCCAGCAGTTCTATGGGTGACTATGGCTACACCTTC. Translated: CASSSMGDYGYTF.

This clonotype was seen ten or more times. The CDR3 nucleotides are TGTGCCAGCAGCAGGAGGGGGACAGGAAAGACTGAAGCTTTCTTT. Protein product: CASSRRGTGKTEAFF. The chain links TRBV7-9 to TRBJ1-1; 8 bases are a match to TRBD1. This CDR3 is 15 amino acids long. V shed 5 bases and J 5 bases; nucleotides not matched to a gene: 10. The germline V gene has CDR1 SEHNR and CDR2 FQNEAQ (reference sequence).

This clonotype came up a few times. J is TRBJ2-1 and V is TRBV29-1; possibly TRBD2 for D (6 bases). The germline V gene has CDR1 SQVTM and CDR2 ANQGSEA. V was trimmed by 3 bases and J by 8 bases, leaving 11 bases between them. The CDR3 contains 12 residues. The CDR3 region is CSVDWGVDEQFF. As DNA, the CDR3 is TGCAGCGTTGATTGGGGGGTGGATGAGCAGTTCTTC.

The chain couples TRBV20-1 to TRBJ2-6; D possibly matches TRBD1 or TRBD2 (5 bases each). The CDR3 totals 18 residues. CDR1 is DFQATT and CDR2 is SNEGSKA in the germline V gene (reference sequence). The V and J ends lost 3 bases and 0 bases respectively, with 18 bases between them. In nucleotides, the CDR3 is TGCAGTGCTAGCGGGGACGTATCTATAAGCTCTGGGGCCAACGTCCTGACTTTC. This gives the protein CSASGDVSISSGANVLTF.

A few counts support this clonotype. The genes are TRBV4-2 and TRBJ2-1; no clear D gene. CDR1 is LGHNA and CDR2 is YNFKEQ in the germline V gene. V was shortened by 0 bases and J by 0 bases, with 12 bases between the two germline ends. The CDR3 extends over 17 amino acids. CDR3 amino acids: CASSQDGPSASYNEQFF. In DNA, the CDR3 is TGTGCCAGCAGCCAAGACGGGCCATCCGCCTCCTACAATGAGCAGTTCTTC.

There are many counts of this clonotype. The CDR3 DNA sequence: TGCGCCAGCAGCCAAGATGTACCAATGAACACTGAAGCTTTCTTT. Translating it yields CASSQDVPMNTEAFF. This chain uses TRBV4-3 with TRBJ1-1; D gene uncertain. The CDR3 sequence is 15 residues long. CDR1 and CDR2 from the germline V gene are LGHNA and YSLEER. V dropped 0 bases and J dropped 0 bases, with 8 bases sitting between them.

The rearrangement uses TRBV29-1 and TRBJ1-4; TRBD1 is a possible D gene (5 bases). Trimming removed 0 bases from V and 0 bases from J, with 8 bases in between. Germline values: CDR1 SQVTM, CDR2 ANQGSEA. CDR3 length: 15 amino acids. For the CDR3, the DNA is TGCAGCGTTGAAGAGGGGCCAACAACTAATGAAAAACTGTTTTTT. Protein product: CSVEEGPTTNEKLFF.

This clonotype was found many times. The chain links TRBV7-2 to TRBJ2-4, with unresolved D. This CDR3 spans 13 amino acids. The V gene lost 4 bases and the J gene lost 13 bases, with 17 bases spanning the gap. The germline gives CDR1 SGHTA, CDR2 FQGNSA. The CDR3 nucleotides read TGTGCCAGCAGCTCCCGGAACAGCCCCCTACAGTACTTC. Protein sequence: CASSSRNSPLQYF. The complete variable domain, with remaining parts taken from reference TRBV7-2 and TRBJ2-4, reads GAGVSQSPSNKVTEKGKDVELRCDPISGHTALYWYRQSLGQGLEFLIYFQGNSAPDKSGLPSDRFSAERTGGSVSTLTIQRTQQEDSAVYLCASSSRNSPLQYFGAGTRLSVL.

The rearrangement uses TRBV9 and TRBJ2-2; 7 bases line up with TRBD1. The CDR3 is made up of 18 amino acids. The germline V gene encodes CDR1 SGDLS and CDR2 YYNGEE. V dropped 0 bases and J dropped 5; count of bases not matched to a gene: 13. The CDR3 DNA reads TGTGCCAGCAGCGTAGTGGACAGGACCCGAACAAGGACCGGGGAGCTGTTTTTT. It specifies CASSVVDRTRTRTGELFF.